A selection of T cell receptor beta chains follows, all from one sample in a study of radiotherapy plus CTLA-4 blockade in lung cancer. The protocol was immunoSEQ multiplex PCR, while the TCRdb copy is restricted to in-frame clones and leaves out a portion. The top ten hold approximately 5% of the sample, which has 30,000 to 40,000 clones, roughly 71% seen once. The sequencing here drew on peripheral blood, taken from a patient treated with radiotherapy plus ipilimumab. These receptors came from a human donor with non-small cell lung cancer whose response to radiotherapy plus ipilimumab could not be evaluated. CDR3s include the opening cysteine and the closing phenylalanine or tryptophan. The order of the fields is V gene, J gene, clone size, D gene, CDR3 DNA, CDR3 protein. A D gene is named only where the DNA matches it firmly. Clone size is shown for a subset of rows, as once, few, many or a class of expanded clone.

>TRBV19|TRBJ2-1|once|TRBD2
TGTGCCAGTAAAAAGGCTAGCGGGACCTACAATGAGCAGTTCTTC
CASKKASGTYNEQFF
>TRBV29-1|TRBJ2-2|once|NA
TGCAGCGTTTCCCACAGGGAGAACACCGGGGAGCTGTTTTTT
CSVSHRENTGELFF
>TRBV11-2|TRBJ2-1|NA|NA
TGTGCCAGCAGCTCCTGGACAGAGGCCTACAATGAGCAGTTCTTC
CASSSWTEAYNEQFF
>TRBV19|TRBJ2-4|NA|NA
TGTGCCAGTAGTATAGAGACGACAATCAAAAACATTCAGTACTTC
CASSIETTIKNIQYF
>TRBV11-2|TRBJ2-5|NA|NA
TGTGCCAGCAGCTTAGATCCAGCGGGCATGCAAGAGACCCAGTACTTC
CASSLDPAGMQETQYF
>TRBV19|TRBJ1-1|NA|NA
TGTGCCAGTAGCCACCGGGGAGGTAACACTGAAGCTTTCTTT
CASSHRGGNTEAFF
>TRBV7-9|TRBJ2-1|NA|NA
TGTGCCAGCAGCTCGGGAGCGGCCCCCTACAATGAGCAGTTCTTC
CASSSGAAPYNEQFF
>TRBV5-1|TRBJ1-1|NA|TRBD1
TGCGCCAGCAGGGGCGGGACAGGGAACACTGAAGCTTTCTTT
CASRGGTGNTEAFF
>TRBV7-2|TRBJ2-2|NA|NA
TGTGCCAGCAGCTTGGGACTTCTAAACACCGGGGAGCTGTTTTTT
CASSLGLLNTGELFF
>TRBV7-9|TRBJ1-1|few|NA
TGTGCCAGCAGGGGTGGAGTGAACACTGAAGCTTTCTTT
CASRGGVNTEAFF
>TRBV5-5|TRBJ2-1|NA|NA
TGTGCCAGCAGCTTGGGAGGTGTTGAGCAGTTCTTC
CASSLGGVEQFF
>TRBV5-4|TRBJ1-1|few|NA
TGTGCCAGCACTGGGGGCGCGATCACTGAAGCTTTCTTT
CASTGGAITEAFF
>TRBV5-8|TRBJ2-7|NA|NA
TGTGCCAGCAGCCCCAGGGGAACCTCCTCCTACGAGCAGTACTTC
CASSPRGTSSYEQYF
>TRBV6-6|TRBJ1-1|NA|NA
TGTGCCAGCAGTCAGGACAAAACTGGAGCTTTCTTT
CASSQDKTGAFF
>TRBV29-1|TRBJ2-2|NA|NA
TGCAGCGTCCTCCGGGAACCCGGGGAGCTGTTTTTT
CSVLREPGELFF
>TRBV7-9|TRBJ1-4|NA|NA
TGTGCCAGCAGCTTCATTCGGGAAAAACTGTTTTTT
CASSFIREKLFF
>TRBV4-1|TRBJ2-2|NA|NA
TGCGCCAGCAGCCCCTTACAGGGGAGGACCGGGGAGCTGTTTTTT
CASSPLQGRTGELFF
>TRBV2|TRBJ1-1|NA|NA
TGTGCCAGCAGTGAAACAGGGTTCTCTGAAGCTTTCTTT
CASSETGFSEAFF
>TRBV5-1|TRBJ1-1|NA|TRBD1
TGCGCCAGCAGCCGGGGACAGATGAACACTGAAGCTTTCTTT
CASSRGQMNTEAFF
>TRBV5-1|TRBJ2-1|once|NA
TGCGCCAGCAGACCACCCGGGGGGCTCTCCTACAATGAGCAGTTCTTC
CASRPPGGLSYNEQFF
>TRBV30|TRBJ2-7|NA|TRBD1
TGTGCCTGGCAGGGGGCGGCCTACGAGCAGTACTTC
CAWQGAAYEQYF
>TRBV6-5|TRBJ2-7|NA|TRBD1
TGTGCCAGCAATCCCACCCAGGACAGGTTGGGCGAGCAGTACTTC
CASNPTQDRLGEQYF
>TRBV5-6|TRBJ2-2|NA|NA
TGTGCCAGCAGCTTGCGGGTCGGGGAGCTGTTTTTT
CASSLRVGELFF
>TRBV19|TRBJ2-1|NA|NA
TGTGCCAGTAGCAGGGTGAATGAGCAGTTCTTC
CASSRVNEQFF
>TRBV27|TRBJ1-3|NA|TRBD1
TGTGCCAGCAGACTCTCCTCGACAGGGACTGGAAACACCATATATTTT
CASRLSSTGTGNTIYF
>TRBV9|TRBJ1-1|NA|NA
TGTGCCAGCAGCGTAGCACCGGACACTGAAGCTTTCTTT
CASSVAPDTEAFF